These 17 T cell receptor beta chains came from one sample sequenced in a study of T cell responses to AZD1222 COVID-19 vaccine. Sequencing was performed with immunoSEQ multiplex PCR; in TCRdb, only in-frame clones are kept and a portion is missing. The table lists some 160,000 clones, about 92% of them singletons. Sequenced here: peripheral blood, sampled on day 0 of AZD1222 vaccination. These receptors all stem from an adult in good health.

This CDR3 is CASSPWATRQASDGYTF. Written as DNA, the CDR3 is TGTGCCAGCAGCCCCTGGGCCACTAGACAGGCCTCGGATGGCTACACCTTC. The V call is TRBV27, the J call TRBJ1-2, with D perhaps matching TRBD1 (6 bases). This CDR3 has 17 amino acids. With 6 bases removed from V and 6 bases from J, the gap between germline ends came to 26 bases. The V gene's germline CDR1 is MNHEY and CDR2 SMNVEV (reference sequence).

Only one count was recorded for this clone. The chain has TRBV4-2 and TRBJ1-1; D is uncertain. The CDR3 totals 15 residues. Trimming took 4 bases from V and 2 from J, leaving 14 bases between them. Germline V CDR1 and CDR2: LGHNA, YNFKEQ. CDR3: CASSRLAGFNTEAFF. The CDR3, as DNA: TGTGCCAGCAGCCGCCTTGCGGGTTTCAACACTGAAGCTTTCTTT.

V and J are TRBV6-6 and TRBJ2-3; the match to TRBD2 covers 8 bases. Looked up from germline, CDR1 is MNHNY and CDR2 is SVGAGI (reference sequence). V shed 8 bases and J 0 bases; nucleotides not matched to a gene: 10. The CDR3 sequence is 16 residues long. The CDR3 DNA follows: TGTGCCAGCCGGACTAGCCGAACCCCTAGCACAGATACGCAGTATTTT. It specifies CASRTSRTPSTDTQYF.

The chain recombines TRBV5-6 with TRBJ1-2, with 7 bases identical to TRBD1. CDR3 length: 16 amino acids. V gave up 0 bases and J gave up 8 bases; unmatched junction bases: 13. The germline V gene encodes CDR1 SGHDT and CDR2 YYEEEE. This chain's CDR3 is CASSLVPGQSSGGYTF. The DNA for the CDR3 is TGTGCCAGCAGCTTGGTCCCGGGACAGTCGTCGGGGGGCTACACCTTC.

The rearrangement uses TRBV11-2 and TRBJ2-4; D is unresolved. Trimming left V 5 bases short and J 0 bases short, with 5 bases between. The CDR3 contains 13 residues. The V gene's germline CDR1 is SGHAT and CDR2 FQNNGV. The CDR3 region has the DNA TGTGCCAGCAGCATAACAGCCAAAAACATTCAGTACTTC. Residues: CASSITAKNIQYF.

The gene calls are TRBV29-1 and TRBJ2-7; D remains unclear. Germline V lookup: CDR1 SQVTM, CDR2 ANQGSEA. CDR3 length equals 12 residues. The V end was cut by 6 bases, the J end by 0 bases, with 9 bases between. Here the CDR3 DNA reads TGCAGCGTCGTACAGAGCTCCTACGAGCAGTACTTC. Protein sequence: CSVVQSSYEQYF.

The V and J genes are TRBV6-2 or TRBV6-3 and TRBJ1-1; 9 nucleotides match TRBD1. Losses at the gene ends were 2 bases for V and 3 bases for J; bases not matched to a gene: 10. The CDR3 consists of 17 residues. Germline CDR1 is MNHEY and CDR2 is SVGEGT. CDR3 region: CASSYVAGTGLDTEAFF. DNA for the CDR3: TGTGCCAGCAGTTACGTCGCTGGGACAGGGTTAGACACTGAAGCTTTCTTT.

The CDR3 here is CASSYSGTRGHGYTF. The CDR3 bases are TGTGCCAGCAGTTACTCTGGGACCCGAGGGCATGGCTACACCTTC. The J gene is TRBJ1-2, the V gene TRBV6-2 or TRBV6-3; the D gene is possibly TRBD1 (5 bases). CDR1 and CDR2 (germline): MNHEY, SVGEGT. Trimming took off 0 bases at V and 6 bases at J, with 14 bases between the two ends. The CDR3 length is 15 residues.

The V and J genes are TRBV5-1 and TRBJ2-5; D gene unclear. Trimming took 4 bases from V and 2 from J, leaving 9 bases between them. There are 13 residues in the CDR3. Germline V gene sequence: CDR1 SGHRS, CDR2 YFSETQ. The CDR3 DNA sequence: TGCGCCAGCAGCCCAGTATTTCAAGAGACCCAGTACTTC. Amino acids: CASSPVFQETQYF.

The genes are TRBV4-1 and TRBJ1-3; D is undetermined. This CDR3 region has 14 residues. The germline V and J ends were trimmed by 1 base and 5 bases, with 9 bases remaining between them. Germline V gene sequence: CDR1 MGHRA, CDR2 YSYEKL. In DNA form, the CDR3 reads TGCGCCAGCAGCCAAGGAGTGGGGAGAAACACCATATATTTT. This codes for CASSQGVGRNTIYF.

The chain uses TRBV6-6 and TRBJ1-3, with no clear D. Germline V lookup: CDR1 MNHNY, CDR2 SVGAGI (reference sequence). This CDR3 is 14 amino acids long. The ends were cut back, 6 bases at V and 4 bases at J, with 13 bases in the middle. The CDR3 loop is CASRESRAGNTIYF. The CDR3 nucleotides are TGTGCCAGCAGGGAGAGTCGTGCGGGAAACACCATATATTTT.

The rearrangement joins TRBV6-6 to TRBJ2-3; the D gene is possibly TRBD2 (5 bases). V dropped 6 bases and J dropped 4 bases, with 11 bases sitting between them. The CDR3 sequence is 13 residues long. Germline CDR1 is MNHNY and CDR2 is SVGAGI (reference sequence). The CDR3 protein is CASSNSEADTQYF. For the CDR3, the DNA is TGTGCCAGCAGCAATAGCGAGGCAGATACGCAGTATTTT.

This chain uses TRBV29-1 with TRBJ2-1; D gene uncertain. Trimming removed 7 bases from V and 0 bases from J, with 13 bases in between. Germline CDR1 reads SQVTM; CDR2 reads ANQGSEA. The CDR3 consists of 14 residues. CDR3 amino acids: CSGATSTSYNEQFF. For the CDR3, the DNA is TGCAGCGGGGCGACATCTACCTCCTACAATGAGCAGTTCTTC.

The genes are TRBV5-1 and TRBJ2-7; a weak D match, TRBD1 (6 bases). The CDR3 covers 15 residues. V was cut by 2 bases and J by 4 bases, with 16 bases left in between. Germline loops: CDR1 SGHRS, CDR2 YFSETQ. The CDR3 DNA is TGCGCCAGCAGCTTTCGGGCAGGGGATATGTACGAGCAGTACTTC. Translated: CASSFRAGDMYEQYF.

V usage is TRBV9 and J usage is TRBJ2-3, with TRBD2 identical over 8 bases. The V gene's germline CDR1 is SGDLS and CDR2 YYNGEE. J was trimmed by 1 base and V by 5 bases; bases with no gene match: 6. CDR3 length: 15 residues. The CDR3, as DNA: TGTGCCAGCAGACCACCGGGACTAGGCACAGATACGCAGTATTTT. Amino acid sequence: CASRPPGLGTDTQYF.

The table lists this clone with a count of one. The rearrangement links TRBV12-3 or TRBV12-4 to TRBJ1-2; no clear D. The CDR3 runs to 13 residues. V lost 2 bases and J 7 bases, leaving 11 bases between the germline ends. The CDR3 loop reads CASSLKKGAGYTF. The DNA of the CDR3 is TGTGCCAGCAGTTTAAAGAAGGGAGCTGGCTACACCTTC.

The chain recombines TRBV3-1 (or the pseudogene TRBV3-2) with TRBJ2-3; D ambiguous. The CDR3 is 14 amino acids. The germline V and J ends were trimmed by 1 base and 2 bases, with 7 bases remaining between them. The germline V gene encodes CDR1 LGHDT and CDR2 YNNKEL (reference sequence). The CDR3: CASSQALFTDTQYF. CDR3 in DNA: TGTGCCAGCAGCCAAGCGCTGTTCACAGATACGCAGTATTTT.